These 4 T cell receptor beta chains were all obtained from the same sample, sequenced in a study of PD-1 blockade in classical Hodgkin lymphoma. All the patients suffered relapse after autologous stem cell transplantation, and brentuximab vedotin exposure differed. Libraries were prepared by immunoSEQ multiplex PCR; TCRdb keeps only in-frame clonotypes and omits some of them. The top ten clones hold over 6.5% of a sample with 70,000 or so clones, roughly 91% of them seen once. The material sequenced was peripheral blood mononuclear cells (PBMCs), taken at baseline. All receptors derive from a human donor with classical Hodgkin lymphoma.

V is TRBV18 and J is TRBJ2-6; unclear D gene. The CDR3 has 15 amino acids. Trimming took off 6 bases at V and 4 bases at J, with 13 bases between the two ends. CDR1 is KGHSH, CDR2 LQKENI, per germline. Here the CDR3 reads CASSPPLMGANVLTF. CDR3 nucleotides: TGTGCCAGCTCCCCTCCATTAATGGGGGCCAACGTCCTGACTTTC. The variable domain in full, completed from reference TRBV18 and TRBJ2-6, reads NAGVMQNPRHLVRRRGQEARLRCSPMKGHSHVYWYRQLPEEGLKFMVYLQKENIIDESGMPKERFSAEFPKEGPSILRIQQVVRGDSAAYFCASSPPLMGANVLTFGAGSRLTVL.

V gene TRBV28 combines with J gene TRBJ2-5, with 8 positions matching TRBD2. CDR1 MDHEN and CDR2 SYDVKM come from the germline V gene. The CDR3 is made up of 17 amino acids. Germline trimming cut 5 bases from V and 2 bases from J; bases unmatched to any gene: 13. CDR3 residues: CASSPPRAGGLQETQYF. The CDR3, as DNA: TGTGCCAGCAGTCCCCCGCGTGCGGGGGGTCTTCAAGAGACCCAGTACTTC.

The V gene is TRBV7-7, the J gene TRBJ2-1; no reliable D call. The V and J ends lost 3 bases and 5 bases respectively, with 5 bases between them. The germline gives CDR1 SSHAT, CDR2 FNYEAQ (reference sequence). This CDR3 region has 12 residues. CDR3 sequence: CASSFVNNEQFF. As DNA, the CDR3 is TGTGCCAGCAGCTTTGTAAACAATGAGCAGTTCTTC.

This clone was detected only once. The chain uses TRBV10-3 and TRBJ1-5; D gene ambiguous. Deletions cut 0 bases from V and 5 bases from J, with 5 bases between. This CDR3 contains 13 residues. The V gene's germline CDR1 is ENHRY and CDR2 SYGVKD. The CDR3 sequence: CAISESTYQPQHF. The CDR3 coding sequence is TGTGCCATCAGTGAGTCTACTTATCAGCCCCAGCATTTT.